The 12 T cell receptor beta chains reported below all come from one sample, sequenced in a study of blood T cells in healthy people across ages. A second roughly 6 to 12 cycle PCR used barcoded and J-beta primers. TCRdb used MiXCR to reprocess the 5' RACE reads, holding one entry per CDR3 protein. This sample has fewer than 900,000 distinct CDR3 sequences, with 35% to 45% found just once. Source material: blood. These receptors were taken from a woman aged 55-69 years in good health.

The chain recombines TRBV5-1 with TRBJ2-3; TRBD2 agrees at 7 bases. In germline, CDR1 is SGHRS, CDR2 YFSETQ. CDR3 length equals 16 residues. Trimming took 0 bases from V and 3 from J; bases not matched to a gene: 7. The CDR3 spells CASSLEGRERTDTQYF. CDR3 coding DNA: TGCGCCAGCAGCTTGGAGGGGAGGGAGCGAACAGATACGCAGTATTTT.

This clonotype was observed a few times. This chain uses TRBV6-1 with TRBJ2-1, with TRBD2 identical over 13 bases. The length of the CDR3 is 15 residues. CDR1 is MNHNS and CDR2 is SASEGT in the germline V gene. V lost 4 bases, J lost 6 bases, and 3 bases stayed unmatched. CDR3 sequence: CASSGTSGGFNEQFF. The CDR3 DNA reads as TGTGCCAGCAGTGGGACTAGCGGGGGATTCAATGAGCAGTTCTTC.

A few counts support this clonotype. The chain's CDR3 is CASRKAAVVDEQFF. CDR3 DNA: TGCGCCAGCAGGAAAGCGGCCGTTGTGGATGAGCAGTTCTTC. V is TRBV5-1 and J is TRBJ2-1; D is perhaps TRBD2 (5 bases). The CDR3 covers 14 residues. The germline CDR1 and CDR2 sequences are SGHRS and YFSETQ. Trimming cost V 5 bases and J 8 bases, with 17 bases left between them.

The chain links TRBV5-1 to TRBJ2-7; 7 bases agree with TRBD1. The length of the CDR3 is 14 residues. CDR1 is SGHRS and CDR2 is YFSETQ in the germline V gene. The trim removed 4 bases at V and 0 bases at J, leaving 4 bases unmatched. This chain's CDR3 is CASSHRDSSYEQYF. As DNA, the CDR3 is TGCGCCAGCAGCCACCGGGACAGCTCCTACGAGCAGTACTTC.

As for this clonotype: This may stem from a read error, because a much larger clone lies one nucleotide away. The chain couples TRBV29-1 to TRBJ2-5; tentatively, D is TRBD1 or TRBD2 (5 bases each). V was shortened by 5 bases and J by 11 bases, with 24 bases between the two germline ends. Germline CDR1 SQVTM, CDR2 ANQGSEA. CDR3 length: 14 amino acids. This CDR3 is CSVPSREWGNEQYF. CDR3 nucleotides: TGCAGCGTTCCCAGCAGGGAGTGGGGCAATGAGCAGTACTTC.

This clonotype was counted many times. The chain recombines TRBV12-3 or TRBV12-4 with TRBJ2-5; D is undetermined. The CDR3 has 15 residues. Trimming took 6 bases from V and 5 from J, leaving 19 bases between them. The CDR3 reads CASRQRSGERETQYF. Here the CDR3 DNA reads TGTGCCAGCAGACAAAGGTCGGGCGAGAGGGAGACCCAGTACTTC.

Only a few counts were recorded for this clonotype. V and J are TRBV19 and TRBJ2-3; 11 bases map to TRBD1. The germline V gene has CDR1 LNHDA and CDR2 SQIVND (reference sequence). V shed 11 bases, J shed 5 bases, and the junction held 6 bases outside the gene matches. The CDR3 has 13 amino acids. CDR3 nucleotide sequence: TGTGCCTCCCGGGACAGGGGGAGAGATACGCAGTATTTT. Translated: CASRDRGRDTQYF. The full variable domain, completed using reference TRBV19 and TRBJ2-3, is DGGITQSPKYLFRKEGQNVTLSCEQNLNHDAMYWYRQDPGQGLRLIYYSQIVNDFQKGDIAEGYSVSREKKESFPLTVTSAQKNPTAFYLCASRDRGRDTQYFGPGTRLTVL.

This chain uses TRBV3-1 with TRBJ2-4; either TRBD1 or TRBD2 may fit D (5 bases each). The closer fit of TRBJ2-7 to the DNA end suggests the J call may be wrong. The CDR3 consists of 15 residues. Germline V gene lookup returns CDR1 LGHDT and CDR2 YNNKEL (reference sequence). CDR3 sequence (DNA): TGTGCCAGCAGCACCACCCCGGGGACGTACTACGAGCAGTACTTC. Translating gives CASSTTPGTYYEQYF.

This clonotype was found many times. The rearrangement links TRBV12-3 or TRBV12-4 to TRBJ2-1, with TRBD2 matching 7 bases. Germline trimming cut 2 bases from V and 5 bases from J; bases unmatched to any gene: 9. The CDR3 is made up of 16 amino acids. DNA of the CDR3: TGTGCCAGCAGTTTACCCGCGGGAGTCATCGACAATGAGCAGTTCTTC. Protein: CASSLPAGVIDNEQFF.

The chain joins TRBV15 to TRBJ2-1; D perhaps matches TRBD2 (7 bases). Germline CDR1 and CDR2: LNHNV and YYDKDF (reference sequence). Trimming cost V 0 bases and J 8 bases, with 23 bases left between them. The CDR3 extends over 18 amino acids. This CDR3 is CATSRENTVAGARDEQFF. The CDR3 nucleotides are TGTGCCACCAGCAGAGAAAACACGGTGGCGGGGGCCAGGGATGAGCAGTTCTTC.

CDR3 bases: TGTGCCAGCTCATTGGGACAGTCGGAGGGCGAGACCCAGTACTTC. Residues: CASSLGQSEGETQYF. The V gene is TRBV18, the J gene TRBJ2-5, with a tentative D call TRBD1 (7 bases). The V gene's germline CDR1 is KGHSH and CDR2 LQKENI. The CDR3 is made up of 15 amino acids. Trimming left V 5 bases short and J 5 bases short, with 18 bases between.

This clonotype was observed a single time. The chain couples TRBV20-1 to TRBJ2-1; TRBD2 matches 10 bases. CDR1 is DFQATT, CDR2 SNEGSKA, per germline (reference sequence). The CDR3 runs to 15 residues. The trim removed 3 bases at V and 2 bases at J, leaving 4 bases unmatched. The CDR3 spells CSASSGGSAYNEQFF. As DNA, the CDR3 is TGCAGTGCTAGTAGCGGGGGGTCGGCCTACAATGAGCAGTTCTTC.